What follows are 27 T cell receptor beta chains derived from one specimen sequenced in a study of cytomegalovirus exposure and HLA in healthy donors. This PCR relied on a set of 60 Vbeta primers and 13 Jbeta primers. Only in-frame clones appear in the TCRdb table, and some are missing; sequencing was by immunoSEQ multiplex PCR. The repertoire holds roughly 70,000 clones, with roughly four fifths as singletons. Sequenced: PBMCs. These receptors were taken from a man between 65 and 85 years old in good health and CMV-seronegative.

The V call is TRBV5-5, the J call TRBJ1-2, with D perhaps matching TRBD1 (6 bases). The V gene lost 4 bases and the J gene lost 4 bases, with 23 bases spanning the gap. Looked up from germline, CDR1 is SGHKS and CDR2 is YYEKEE (reference sequence). CDR3 length: 17 residues. CDR3 DNA: TGTGCCAGCAGCCTCGGGGACACATCCCTTCGGGGCTATGGCTACACCTTC. It translates to CASSLGDTSLRGYGYTF.

The chain has TRBV30 and TRBJ2-2, with TRBD1 as a possible D gene (5 bases). Trimming took 0 bases from V and 8 from J, leaving 10 bases between them. The CDR3 has 13 residues. Per the germline V gene, CDR1 is GTSNPN and CDR2 is SVGIG (reference sequence). The CDR3 nucleotides are TGTGCCTGGAGTGTTAAGGGGCCGGGGGAGCTGTTTTTT. Its translation: CAWSVKGPGELFF.

The chain combines TRBV7-8 with TRBJ1-3; D is undetermined. Germline V CDR1 and CDR2: SGHVS, FQNEAQ. The CDR3 consists of 15 residues. The V end was cut by 2 bases, the J end by 1 base, with 9 bases between. CDR3 sequence: CASSLNVFSGNTIYF. The CDR3, as DNA: TGTGCCAGCAGCTTAAATGTCTTTTCTGGAAACACCATATATTTT.

The V call is TRBV6-5, the J call TRBJ2-1; 7 bases are shared with TRBD2. The CDR3 is 15 residues long. The J segment lost 10 bases and the V segment lost 4 bases, leaving 13 bases of the junction unmatched. CDR1 and CDR2 from the germline V gene are MNHEY and SVGAGI. The CDR3 sequence: CASSSGTIPGTEQFF. The CDR3 coding sequence is TGTGCCAGCAGTTCAGGGACTATCCCTGGGACCGAGCAGTTCTTC.

This chain connects TRBV5-8 to TRBJ2-5, with TRBD1 matching 12 bases. The CDR3 runs to 15 residues. Germline V CDR1 and CDR2: SGHTS, YDEGEE. With V trimmed by 3 bases and J by 5 bases, 5 bases remained unmatched. The CDR3 nucleotides are TGTGCCAGCAGCTCAGGGACAGGGGGCGTTGAGACCCAGTACTTC. It translates to CASSSGTGGVETQYF. The variable domain in full, with the rest retrieved from reference TRBV5-8 and TRBJ2-5, is EAGVTQSPTHLIKTRGQQATLRCSPISGHTSVYWYQQALGLGLQFLLWYDEGEERNRGNFPPRFSGRQFPNYSSELNVNALELEDSALYLCASSSGTGGVETQYFGPGTRLLVL.

This clone was counted once. The chain joins TRBV30 to TRBJ2-1; D is possibly TRBD1 (5 bases). Trimming removed 0 bases at V and 2 bases at J, with 20 bases between. CDR3 length: 18 residues. Germline CDR1 is GTSNPN and CDR2 is SVGIG (reference sequence). The CDR3 spells CAWSVGREAIRPYNEQFF. The CDR3 nucleotides are TGTGCCTGGAGTGTGGGCAGGGAAGCGATTCGCCCCTACAATGAGCAGTTCTTC.

The rearrangement joins TRBV4-3 to TRBJ1-4; 7 nucleotides line up with TRBD1. This CDR3 spans 16 amino acids. J was trimmed by 8 bases and V by 0 bases; bases with no gene match: 9. Looked up from germline, CDR1 is LGHNA and CDR2 is YSLEER. Here the CDR3 DNA reads TGCGCCAGCAGCCAAGATCCCGCGACAGGGAAAGAAAAACTGTTTTTT. Its protein product is CASSQDPATGKEKLFF.

This clone was counted only a few times. This chain links TRBV7-2 with TRBJ2-7; 8 bases agree with TRBD1. Germline CDR1 is SGHTA and CDR2 is FQGNSA. The V and J ends lost 9 bases and 6 bases, in that order; junction bases with no gene match: 16. The CDR3 runs 15 residues. The chain's CDR3 is CASSQMRTGLSEQYF. Written as DNA, the CDR3 is TGTGCCAGTAGCCAGATGAGGACAGGGCTGAGCGAGCAGTACTTC.

For the CDR3, the DNA is TGTGCCAGTATTAGTGGTGGAGTCCCGACCACTAATTCACCCCTCCACTTT. This sequence encodes CASISGGVPTTNSPLHF. The V call is TRBV19, the J call TRBJ1-6; no clear D gene. The germline V gene encodes CDR1 LNHDA and CDR2 SQIVND (reference sequence). The CDR3 is 17 amino acids. V was clipped by 7 bases and J by 6 bases, with 22 bases between them.

The chain links TRBV18 to TRBJ1-1; D is ambiguous. The CDR3 is 13 residues long. Germline loops: CDR1 KGHSH, CDR2 LQKENI. Trimming removed 2 bases at V and 1 base at J, with 5 bases between. Written as DNA, the CDR3 is TGTGCCAGCTCACCAGGGCAGAACACTGAAGCTTTCTTT. It is translated as CASSPGQNTEAFF.

The gene calls are TRBV30 and TRBJ2-5, with D tentatively TRBD1 (6 bases). Germline V gives CDR1 GTSNPN, CDR2 SVGIG (reference sequence). The CDR3 is 13 amino acids. V lost 3 bases, J lost 3 bases, and 11 bases lay in between. The DNA of the CDR3 is TGTGCCTGGAGCAGGGGAATTGAAGAGACCCAGTACTTC. This encodes CAWSRGIEETQYF.

The chain uses TRBV7-9 and TRBJ2-1, with D tentatively TRBD2 (7 bases). V dropped 4 bases and J dropped 4 bases, with 17 bases sitting between them. The length of the CDR3 is 16 residues. Germline-derived CDR1 and CDR2 are SEHNR and FQNEAQ (reference sequence). The CDR3 nucleotides read TGTGCCAGCAGCTCCCGGGGGGCTAGCGGTTACAATGAGCAGTTCTTC. It yields the protein CASSSRGASGYNEQFF.

This chain uses TRBV4-3 with TRBJ2-2; 7 positions match TRBD1. Germline V gives CDR1 LGHNA, CDR2 YSLEER. There are 17 residues in the CDR3. V lost 1 base, J lost 0 bases, and 5 bases stayed unmatched. The CDR3 nucleotides read TGCGCCAGCAGCCAAGGACGGACAGGCCCGAACACCGGGGAGCTGTTTTTT. As protein: CASSQGRTGPNTGELFF.

This chain joins TRBV5-1 and TRBJ2-5; D gene unclear. The V end lost 3 bases, the J end lost 2 bases, and 8 bases lay between the germline ends. Germline CDR1 and CDR2: SGHRS and YFSETQ. The CDR3 runs 13 residues. The CDR3 nucleotides read TGCGCCAGCAGCTCCCGGGTTCAAGAGACCCAGTACTTC. Its protein product is CASSSRVQETQYF.

This chain connects TRBV5-1 to TRBJ1-1, with D hard to call. This CDR3 region has 15 residues. V was shortened by 0 bases and J by 8 bases, with 17 bases between the two germline ends. Germline V gene lookup returns CDR1 SGHRS and CDR2 YFSETQ. The CDR3 region is CASSLEVRPDLEAFF. CDR3 nucleotides: TGCGCCAGCAGCTTGGAGGTCAGGCCAGACCTAGAAGCTTTCTTT.

There are a few counts of this clone. The chain employs TRBV6-5 and TRBJ1-2, with D perhaps matching TRBD1 (5 bases). V lost 6 bases and J lost 7, with 15 bases in between. The CDR3 is made up of 13 amino acids. The germline CDR1 and CDR2 sequences are MNHEY and SVGAGI. The DNA for the CDR3 is TGTGCCAGCAGCAAGTCGGGGGTGGGTGGCTACACCTTC. Encoded protein: CASSKSGVGGYTF.

A single count supports this clone. The rearrangement uses TRBV7-8 and TRBJ1-4, with D possibly matching TRBD1 (5 bases). The ends were cut back, 5 bases at V and 4 bases at J, with 11 bases in the middle. Germline loops: CDR1 SGHVS, CDR2 FQNEAQ. The CDR3 totals 14 residues. The CDR3 spells CASSTSGINEKLFF. CDR3 nucleotide sequence: TGTGCCAGCAGCACTTCAGGGATTAATGAAAAACTGTTTTTT.

This sequence joins TRBV5-1 and TRBJ2-3; 7 bases map to TRBD1. CDR1 and CDR2 from the germline V gene are SGHRS and YFSETQ. The trim removed 0 bases at V and 1 base at J, leaving 2 bases unmatched. CDR3 length: 15 amino acids. As DNA, the CDR3 is TGCGCCAGCAGCTTGGCCCAGGGGGGCACAGATACGCAGTATTTT. Translating gives CASSLAQGGTDTQYF.

The chain couples TRBV5-5 to TRBJ2-3, with a tentative D call TRBD1 (5 bases). CDR3 size: 9 residues. Trimming took off 3 bases at V and 15 bases at J, with 8 bases between the two ends. CDR1 and CDR2 (germline): SGHKS, YYEKEE (reference sequence). Written as DNA, the CDR3 is TGTGCCAGCAGCTACTGGGGCTATTTT. Translation: CASSYWGYF.

The genes are TRBV30 and TRBJ1-6; the D is unclear. The CDR3 has 14 amino acids. Trimming pared 8 bases from V and 6 bases from J, leaving 17 bases between. The germline CDR1 and CDR2 sequences are GTSNPN and SVGIG (reference sequence). The CDR3 spells CAVRVGRGNSPLHF. The CDR3 DNA reads as TGTGCCGTGAGGGTCGGCAGAGGTAATTCACCCCTCCACTTT.

This rearrangement joins TRBV5-6 to TRBJ1-1; D remains ambiguous. CDR1 is SGHDT and CDR2 is YYEEEE in the germline V gene. Trimming shortened V by 3 bases and J by 0 bases, and 6 bases separated the two germline ends. CDR3 size: 13 residues. CDR3: CASSSTVNTEAFF. DNA for the CDR3: TGTGCCAGCAGCTCAACAGTGAACACTGAAGCTTTCTTT.

V and J are TRBV10-1 and TRBJ2-6, with D hard to call. Germline loops: CDR1 WNHNN, CDR2 SYGVQD (reference sequence). The CDR3 length is 15 residues. The germline V and J ends were trimmed by 5 bases and 0 bases, with 8 bases remaining between them. The CDR3 region is CASSPGSSGANVLTF. The CDR3 DNA reads TGCGCCAGCAGTCCCGGGTCCTCTGGGGCCAACGTCCTGACTTTC.

This clone appeared a single time. The chain employs TRBV5-3 and TRBJ1-5; D unclear. TRBV5-3 is an open reading frame whose function is uncertain. The CDR3 is 15 residues long. V was shortened by 0 bases and J by 3 bases, with 10 bases between the two germline ends. CDR3 sequence (DNA): TGTGCCAGAAGCTTGGACAGCGGAACCAATCAGCCCCAGCATTTT. Translation gives CARSLDSGTNQPQHF.

For the CDR3, the DNA is TGTGCCTGGAGTAAACAGGGGGCGCGAAGTTACTTC. Translated, it gives CAWSKQGARSYF. The rearrangement uses TRBV30 and TRBJ2-5; TRBD1 matches at 9 bases. Per germline, CDR1 GTSNPN and CDR2 SVGIG (reference sequence). Trimming took 2 bases from V and 14 from J; bases not matched to a gene: 9. The CDR3 has 12 amino acids.

This clone was observed once. V and J are TRBV18 and TRBJ1-5; no reliable D call. V was cut by 4 bases and J by 3 bases, with 13 bases left in between. The CDR3 covers 15 residues. Germline V CDR1 and CDR2: KGHSH, LQKENI. CDR3 region: CASSHGPGNNQPQHF. The CDR3 DNA is TGTGCCAGCTCACACGGACCGGGGAACAATCAGCCCCAGCATTTT. The variable domain in full, completed from reference TRBV18 and TRBJ1-5, reads NAGVMQNPRHLVRRRGQEARLRCSPMKGHSHVYWYRQLPEEGLKFMVYLQKENIIDESGMPKERFSAEFPKEGPSILRIQQVVRGDSAAYFCASSHGPGNNQPQHFGDGTRLSIL.

This chain connects TRBV27 to TRBJ2-3; 9 bases align to TRBD2. The CDR3 is 15 amino acids. Germline V gene data show CDR1 as MNHEY and CDR2 as SMNVEV (reference sequence). V lost 6 bases, J lost 4 bases, and 8 bases stayed unmatched. CDR3 nucleotide sequence: TGTGCCAGCAGGAAACGGCGGGGGGGCTCAGATACGCAGTATTTT. Protein: CASRKRRGGSDTQYF.

This chain uses TRBV7-9 with TRBJ1-1; 9 nucleotides line up with TRBD1. V shed 2 bases and J 6 bases; nucleotides not matched to a gene: 4. Germline CDR1 is SEHNR and CDR2 is FQNEAQ (reference sequence). CDR3 length: 14 residues. In DNA form, the CDR3 reads TGTGCCAGCAGCTTAATACAGGGGGCGGCTGAAGCTTTCTTT. The encoded protein is CASSLIQGAAEAFF.